This T cell receptor beta chain stems from a study of cytotoxic CD8 clonotypes in ibrutinib-treated CLL. Across the study: Mean per-sample yields comprised around 280,000 productive templates and 94,082 productive rearrangements. Study-level findings and limits: Stable or contracted on treatment, public clonotypes were also uncommon. Clonality measured at baseline exceeded age-matched healthy donors, tracking circulating CD8+ T-cell counts.

CDR3 length equals 13 residues. V lost 2 bases and J lost 5, with 9 bases in between. Germline V lookup: CDR1 SEHNR, CDR2 FQNEAQ (reference sequence). Measured with immunoSEQ multiplex PCR; TCRdb has only the in-frame clones, and not every one. Of approximately 45,000 clones listed, 65% to 70% are singletons. A remark on this clone: Its specificity is not known.

Genomic DNA for TCR beta libraries, approximately 2 micrograms, came from cryopreserved PBMCs. The chain recombines TRBV7-9 with TRBJ2-5; the D gene could be TRBD1 or TRBD2 (6 bases each). The sequence was collected from a human donor with chronic lymphocytic leukemia. This material consisted of PBMCs, taken after 24 months of ibrutinib treatment. CDR3 bases: TGTGCCAGCAGCTTACAGGGGAGGGAGACCCAGTACTTC. This translates into CASSLQGRETQYF.